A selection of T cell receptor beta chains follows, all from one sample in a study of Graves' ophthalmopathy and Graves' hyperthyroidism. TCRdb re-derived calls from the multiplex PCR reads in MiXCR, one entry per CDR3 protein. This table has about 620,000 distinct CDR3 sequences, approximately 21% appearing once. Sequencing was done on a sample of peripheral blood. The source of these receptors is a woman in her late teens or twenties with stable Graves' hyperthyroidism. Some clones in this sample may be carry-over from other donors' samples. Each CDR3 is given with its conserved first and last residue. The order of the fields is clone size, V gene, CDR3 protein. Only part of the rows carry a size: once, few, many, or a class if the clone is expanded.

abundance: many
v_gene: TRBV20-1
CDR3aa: CSASSPGGLQETQYF

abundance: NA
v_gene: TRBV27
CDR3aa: CASSGYREDEAFF

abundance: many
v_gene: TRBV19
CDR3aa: CASSMTGTYEQYF

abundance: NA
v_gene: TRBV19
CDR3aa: CASSIGGTWTRYTF

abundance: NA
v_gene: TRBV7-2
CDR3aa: CASSNTRVYEQYF

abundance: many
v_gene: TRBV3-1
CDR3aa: CASSQDGGGRYSPLHF

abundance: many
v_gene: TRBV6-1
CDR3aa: CASSIGQVYSNQPQHF

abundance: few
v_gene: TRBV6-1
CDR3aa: CATRADGSEGELFF

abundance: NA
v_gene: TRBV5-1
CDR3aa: CASSQIASSYNEQFF

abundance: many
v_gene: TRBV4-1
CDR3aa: CASSPSGGIEQYF

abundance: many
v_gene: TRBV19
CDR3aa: CASSDRQGNSPLHF

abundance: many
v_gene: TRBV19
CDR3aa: CASKERGSQETQYF

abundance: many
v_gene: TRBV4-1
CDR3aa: CASSQDGGSGNTIYF

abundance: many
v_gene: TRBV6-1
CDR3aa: CASSAGKYEQYF

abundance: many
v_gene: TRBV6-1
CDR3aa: CASKIGVNYGYTF

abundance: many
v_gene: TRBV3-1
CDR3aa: CASSQAFGQGITEAFF

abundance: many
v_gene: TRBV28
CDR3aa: CASSLLTSGREETQYF

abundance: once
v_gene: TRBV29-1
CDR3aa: CSVAGGISGYTF

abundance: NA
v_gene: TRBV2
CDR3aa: CASRTARGNQPQHF

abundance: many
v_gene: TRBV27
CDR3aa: CASSPRGGLNYGYTF

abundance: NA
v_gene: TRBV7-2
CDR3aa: CASSWRGGRGESQYF

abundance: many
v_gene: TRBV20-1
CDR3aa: CSAMSAFRNTEAFF

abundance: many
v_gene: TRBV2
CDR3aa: CASFGLADQETQYF

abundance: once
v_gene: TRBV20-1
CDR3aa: CSARGTRGNTGELFF

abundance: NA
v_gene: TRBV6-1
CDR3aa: CASSLQGVHGYTF

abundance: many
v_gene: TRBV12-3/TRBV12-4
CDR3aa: CASSFGVETQYF

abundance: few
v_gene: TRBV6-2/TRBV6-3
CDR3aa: CASSTRTALNTEAFF

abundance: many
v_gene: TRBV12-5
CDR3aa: CASGLVGGAPNTGELFF

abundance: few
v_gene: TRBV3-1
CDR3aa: CASSLAPGSQSTSRF

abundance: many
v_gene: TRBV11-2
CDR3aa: CASSLTGSVNTEAFF

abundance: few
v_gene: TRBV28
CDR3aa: CASSFPGARQDTQYF

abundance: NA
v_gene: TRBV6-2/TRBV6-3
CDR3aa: CASSYPLAGVPWGTGELFF

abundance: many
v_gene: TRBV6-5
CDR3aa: CASSYRQANSPLHF

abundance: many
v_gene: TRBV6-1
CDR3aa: CASTSFGENIQYF

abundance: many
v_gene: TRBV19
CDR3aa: CASTNRGVGIPEAFF